The clone carrying this T cell receptor beta chain has just a few counts. MiXCR, run by TCRdb on the 5' RACE reads, gives a single entry per CDR3 protein. The sample has around 57,000 distinct CDR3 sequences, roughly 28% seen once. V was shortened by 3 bases and J by 7 bases, with 9 bases between the two germline ends. CDR1 KGHSH and CDR2 LQKENI come from the germline V gene. This CDR3 contains 12 residues. Sequenced: tumor-infiltrating memory CD4+ T cells sorted from the breast tumor. Regarding subset: memory CD4+ T cells, CD4+CD45RO+CD25-. The chain uses TRBV18 and TRBJ1-1; tentative D call: TRBD1 (5 bases). The TCR comes from a female donor with breast cancer. In DNA form, the CDR3 reads TGTGCCAGCTCACCTAGGGACGGTGAAGCTTTCTTT. It codes for CASSPRDGEAFF.